This T cell receptor beta chain was identified during a study of blood T cell repertoires in COVID-19. Study members were between about 18 and 90 years old and lived in 24 US regions. Clinical history as reported by participants underpinned cohort assignment. Trimming pared 3 bases from V and 10 bases from J, leaving 13 bases between. Germline V lookup: CDR1 SEHNR, CDR2 FQNEAQ (reference sequence). This CDR3 is built from 14 residues. Clones were read by immunoSEQ multiplex PCR, and TCRdb kept only the in-frame ones, dropping some. Here the sample spans roughly 250,000 clones, 85% to 90% being singletons.

The TCR was taken from a man between 35 and 55 years old who had recovered from COVID-19. The V and J genes are TRBV7-9 and TRBJ1-6; no reliable D call. Sequencing was done on a sample of PBMCs or T cells enriched from blood (not recorded which). The CDR3 loop reads CASSFVGGDSPLHF. The CDR3 DNA reads TGTGCCAGCAGCTTTGTGGGTGGAGACTCACCCCTCCACTTT.